Sequencing of this T cell receptor beta chain was carried out in a study of shared clonotypes between healthy human individuals. As for the study in general: Donors had three CD4 naive, three CD4 memory, two CD8 naive and one CD8 memory plate apiece.

CDR1 and CDR2 from the germline V gene are SGDLS and YYNGEE. With 0 bases removed from V and 4 bases from J, the gap between germline ends came to 10 bases. The CDR3 is 14 residues long. Assay used: immunoSEQ multiplex PCR; TCRdb lists only in-frame clones, some missing. Of a few million clones detected, over 85% appear once; the ten largest clones hold about 0.37%. The TCR sequence derives from a young man in good health. Some clones in this sample may be carry-over from other donors' samples. The material sequenced was naive CD4+ T cells from PBMCs. Subset specified: CD45RA+ positively selected. The J gene is TRBJ1-1, the V gene TRBV9; D is ambiguous. As DNA, the CDR3 is TGTGCCAGCAGCGTAGGGCTTTTCACCACTGAAGCTTTCTTT. It is translated as CASSVGLFTTEAFF.